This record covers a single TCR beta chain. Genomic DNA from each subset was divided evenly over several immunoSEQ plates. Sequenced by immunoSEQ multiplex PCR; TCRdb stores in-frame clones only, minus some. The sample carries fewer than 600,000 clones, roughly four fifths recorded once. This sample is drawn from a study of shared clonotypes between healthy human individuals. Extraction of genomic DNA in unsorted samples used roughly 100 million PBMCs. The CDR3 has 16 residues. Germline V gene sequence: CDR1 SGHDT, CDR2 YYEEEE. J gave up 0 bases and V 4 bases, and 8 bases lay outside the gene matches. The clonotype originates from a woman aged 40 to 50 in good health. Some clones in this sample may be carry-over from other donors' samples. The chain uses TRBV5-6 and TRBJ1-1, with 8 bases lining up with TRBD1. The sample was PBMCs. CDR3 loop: CASSGRTGLMNTEAFF. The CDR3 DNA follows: TGTGCCAGCAGCGGTCGGACAGGGCTTATGAACACTGAAGCTTTCTTT. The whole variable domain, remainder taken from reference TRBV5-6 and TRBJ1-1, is DAGVTQSPTHLIKTRGQQVTLRCSPKSGHDTVSWYQQALGQGPQFIFQYYEEEERQRGNFPDRFSGHQFPNYSSELNVNALLLGDSALYLCASSGRTGLMNTEAFFGQGTRLTVV.